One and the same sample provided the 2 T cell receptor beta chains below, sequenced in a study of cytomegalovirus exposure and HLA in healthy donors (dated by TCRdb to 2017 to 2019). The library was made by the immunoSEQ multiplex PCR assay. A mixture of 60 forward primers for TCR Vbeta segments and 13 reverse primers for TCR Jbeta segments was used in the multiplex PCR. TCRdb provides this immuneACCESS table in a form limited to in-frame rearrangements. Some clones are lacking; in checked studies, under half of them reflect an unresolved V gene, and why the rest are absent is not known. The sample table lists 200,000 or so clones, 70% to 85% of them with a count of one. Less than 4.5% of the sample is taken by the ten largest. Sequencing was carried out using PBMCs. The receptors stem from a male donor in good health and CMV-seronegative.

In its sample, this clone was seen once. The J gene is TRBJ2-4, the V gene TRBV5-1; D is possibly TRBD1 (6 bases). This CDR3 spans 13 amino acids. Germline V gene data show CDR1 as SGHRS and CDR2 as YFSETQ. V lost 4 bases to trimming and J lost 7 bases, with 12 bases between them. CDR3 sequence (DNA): TGCGCCAGCAGCCTATATACAGGGAACATTCAGTACTTC. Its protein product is CASSLYTGNIQYF.

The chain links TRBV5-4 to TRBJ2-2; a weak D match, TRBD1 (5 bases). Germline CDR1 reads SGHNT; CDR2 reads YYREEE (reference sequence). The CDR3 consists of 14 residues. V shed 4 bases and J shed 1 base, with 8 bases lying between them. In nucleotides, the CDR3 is TGTGCCAGCAGCGACAGAGTGAACACCGGGGAGCTGTTTTTT. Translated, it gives CASSDRVNTGELFF.